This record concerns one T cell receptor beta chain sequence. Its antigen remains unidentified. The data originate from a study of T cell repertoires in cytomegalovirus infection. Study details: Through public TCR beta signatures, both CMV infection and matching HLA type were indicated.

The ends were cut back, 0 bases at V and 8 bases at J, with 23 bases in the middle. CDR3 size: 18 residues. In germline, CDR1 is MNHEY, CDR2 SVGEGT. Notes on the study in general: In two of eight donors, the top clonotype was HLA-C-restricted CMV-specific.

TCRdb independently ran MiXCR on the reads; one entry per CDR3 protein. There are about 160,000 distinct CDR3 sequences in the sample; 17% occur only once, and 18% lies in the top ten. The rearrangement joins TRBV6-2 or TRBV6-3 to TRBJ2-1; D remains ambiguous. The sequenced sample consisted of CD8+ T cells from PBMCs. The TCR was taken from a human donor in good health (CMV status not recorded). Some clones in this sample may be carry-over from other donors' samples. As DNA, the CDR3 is TGTGCCAGCAGTTACTCACCTCGGGCGAGTTACGGTAACGATGAGCAGTTCTTC. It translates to CASSYSPRASYGNDEQFF.